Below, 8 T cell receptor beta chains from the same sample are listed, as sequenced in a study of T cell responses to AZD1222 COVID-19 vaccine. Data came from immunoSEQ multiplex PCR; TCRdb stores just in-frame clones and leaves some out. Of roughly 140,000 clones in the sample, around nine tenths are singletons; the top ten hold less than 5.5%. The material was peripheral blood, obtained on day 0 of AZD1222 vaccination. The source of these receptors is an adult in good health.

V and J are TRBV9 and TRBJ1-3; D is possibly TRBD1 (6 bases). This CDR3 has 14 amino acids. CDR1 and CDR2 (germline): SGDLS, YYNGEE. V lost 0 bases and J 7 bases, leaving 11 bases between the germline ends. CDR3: CASSVVAGANTIYF. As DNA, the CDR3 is TGTGCCAGCAGCGTAGTGGCAGGGGCCAACACCATATATTTT.

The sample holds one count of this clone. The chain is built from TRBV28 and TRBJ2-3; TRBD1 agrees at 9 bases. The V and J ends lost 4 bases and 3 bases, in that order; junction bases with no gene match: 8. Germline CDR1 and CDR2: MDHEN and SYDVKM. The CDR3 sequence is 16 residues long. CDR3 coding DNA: TGTGCCAGCAGTTCCTGGACAGGGGAAGTAACAGATACGCAGTATTTT. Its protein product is CASSSWTGEVTDTQYF.

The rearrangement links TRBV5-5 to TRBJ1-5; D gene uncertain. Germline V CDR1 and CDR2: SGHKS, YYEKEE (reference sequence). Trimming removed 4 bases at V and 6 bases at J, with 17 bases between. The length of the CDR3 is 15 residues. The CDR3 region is CASSPGPEPGQPQHF. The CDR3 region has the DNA TGTGCCAGCAGCCCTGGACCCGAGCCAGGTCAGCCCCAGCATTTT.

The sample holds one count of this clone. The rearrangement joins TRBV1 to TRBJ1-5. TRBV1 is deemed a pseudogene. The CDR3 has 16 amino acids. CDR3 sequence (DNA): TGCACCAGCAGCCAAGTTTACAGGGAGGGAAATCAGCCCCAGCATTTT. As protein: CTSSQVYREGNQPQHF.

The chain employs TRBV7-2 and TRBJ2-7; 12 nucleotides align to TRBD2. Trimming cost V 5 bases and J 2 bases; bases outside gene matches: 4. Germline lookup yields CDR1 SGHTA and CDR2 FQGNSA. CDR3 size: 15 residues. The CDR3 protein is CASSPSGGAPYEQYF. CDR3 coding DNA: TGTGCCAGCAGCCCTAGCGGGGGGGCCCCCTACGAGCAGTACTTC.

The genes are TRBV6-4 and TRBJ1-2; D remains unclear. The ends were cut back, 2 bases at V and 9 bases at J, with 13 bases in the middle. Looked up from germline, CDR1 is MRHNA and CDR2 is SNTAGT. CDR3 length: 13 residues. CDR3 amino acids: CASSDITNFCYTF. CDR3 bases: TGTGCCAGCAGTGACATAACGAACTTTTGCTACACCTTC.

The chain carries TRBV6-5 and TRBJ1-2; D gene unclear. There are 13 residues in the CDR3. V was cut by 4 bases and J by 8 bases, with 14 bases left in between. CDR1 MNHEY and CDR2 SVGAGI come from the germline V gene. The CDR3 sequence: CASSSFGSGGYTF. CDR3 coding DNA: TGTGCCAGCAGTTCCTTTGGGTCGGGCGGCTACACCTTC.

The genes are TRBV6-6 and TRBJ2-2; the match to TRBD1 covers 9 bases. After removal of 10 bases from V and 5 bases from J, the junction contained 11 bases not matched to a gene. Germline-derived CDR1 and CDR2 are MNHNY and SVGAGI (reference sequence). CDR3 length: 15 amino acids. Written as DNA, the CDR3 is TGTGCCACGACGGAAGGGACAGGGCTGACCGGGGAGCTGTTTTTT. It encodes CATTEGTGLTGELFF.